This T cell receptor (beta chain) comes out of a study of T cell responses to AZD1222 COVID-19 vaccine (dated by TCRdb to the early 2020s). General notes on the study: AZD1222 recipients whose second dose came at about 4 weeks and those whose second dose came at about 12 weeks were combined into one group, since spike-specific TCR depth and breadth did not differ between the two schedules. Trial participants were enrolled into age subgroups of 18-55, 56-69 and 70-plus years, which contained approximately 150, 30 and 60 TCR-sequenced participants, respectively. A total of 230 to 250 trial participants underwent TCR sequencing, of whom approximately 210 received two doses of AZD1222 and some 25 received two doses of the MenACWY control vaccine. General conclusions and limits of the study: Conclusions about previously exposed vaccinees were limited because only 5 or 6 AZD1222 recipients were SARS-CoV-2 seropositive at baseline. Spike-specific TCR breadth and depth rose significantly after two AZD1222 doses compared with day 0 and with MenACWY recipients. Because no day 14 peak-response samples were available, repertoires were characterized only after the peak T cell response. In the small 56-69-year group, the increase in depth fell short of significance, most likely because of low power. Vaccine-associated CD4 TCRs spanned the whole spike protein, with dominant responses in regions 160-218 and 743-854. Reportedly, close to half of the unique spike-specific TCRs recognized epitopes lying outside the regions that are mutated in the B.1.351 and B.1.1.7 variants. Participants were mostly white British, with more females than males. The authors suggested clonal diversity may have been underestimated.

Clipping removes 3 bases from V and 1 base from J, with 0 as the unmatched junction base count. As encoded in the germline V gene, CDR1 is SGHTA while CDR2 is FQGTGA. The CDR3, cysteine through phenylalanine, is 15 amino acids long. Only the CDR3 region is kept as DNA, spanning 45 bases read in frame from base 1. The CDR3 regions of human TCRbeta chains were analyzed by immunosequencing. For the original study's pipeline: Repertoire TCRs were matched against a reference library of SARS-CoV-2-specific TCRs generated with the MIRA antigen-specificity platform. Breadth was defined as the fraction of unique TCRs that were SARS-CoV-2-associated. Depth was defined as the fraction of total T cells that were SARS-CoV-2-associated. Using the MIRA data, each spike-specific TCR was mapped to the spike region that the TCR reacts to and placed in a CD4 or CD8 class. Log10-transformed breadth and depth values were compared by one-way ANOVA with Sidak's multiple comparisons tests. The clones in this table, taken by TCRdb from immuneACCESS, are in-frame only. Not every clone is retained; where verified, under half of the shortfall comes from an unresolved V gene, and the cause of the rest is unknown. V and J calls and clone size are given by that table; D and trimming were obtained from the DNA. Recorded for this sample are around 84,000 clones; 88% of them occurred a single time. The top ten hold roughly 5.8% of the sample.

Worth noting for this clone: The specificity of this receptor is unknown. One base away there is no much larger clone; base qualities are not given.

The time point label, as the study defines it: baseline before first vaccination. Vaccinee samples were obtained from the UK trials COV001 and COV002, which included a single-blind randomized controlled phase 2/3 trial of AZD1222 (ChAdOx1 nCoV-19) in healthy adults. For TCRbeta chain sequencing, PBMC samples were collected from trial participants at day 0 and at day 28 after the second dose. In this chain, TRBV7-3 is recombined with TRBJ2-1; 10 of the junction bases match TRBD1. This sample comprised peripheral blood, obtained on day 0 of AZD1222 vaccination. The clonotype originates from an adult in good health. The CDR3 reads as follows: CASSLDRGSYNEQFF. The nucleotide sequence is TGTGCCAGCAGCTTGGACAGGGGGTCCTACAATGAGCAGTTCTTC.